This T cell receptor (beta chain) was identified during a study of human T cells and chemical hapten exposure (dated by TCRdb to about 2021). Regarding the complete study: For sensitization, 2% DPC in acetone was applied to a roughly 2 cm by roughly 2 cm area of upper inner arm skin. Blood samples were taken from patients before sensitization (week 0) and at 2, 6 and about 24 weeks after DPC sensitization. The patient cohort, mostly female, included alopecia areata with under or over 50% scalp involvement, alopecia totalis and alopecia universalis. This study followed changes in the peripheral blood TCR repertoire in vivo during primary and secondary sensitization of alopecia patients to the hapten diphenylcyclopropenone (DPC). Libraries were pooled for sequencing, and per-sample TCR yields varied mainly because of small differences in library volumes within the pool. Blood for TCR sequencing was provided by twenty-nine alopecia patients at one to four time points (pre-sensitization, 2, 6 and 24 weeks). Patch testing on the upper back used Finn chambers containing 0.01% DPC, with scoring done after 6 days according to International Contact Dermatitis Research Group standards. Patients additionally received weekly therapeutic DPC doses to the scalp throughout the approximately 22-week study period.

What the time point label conveys for this sample: patch test 2, 6 weeks after DPC sensitization. In the paper's terms, the treatment or condition label means: therapeutic diphenylcyclopropenone sensitization with weekly scalp DPC. At each patch-test visit, blood was drawn before the patch test was applied. Patients were eligible if aged 18 to 70, diagnosed with alopecia and judged suitable for DPC therapy, and pregnant patients were excluded. Unfractionated whole blood was collected in Tempus Blood RNA tubes, and total RNA was extracted from that blood. Based on the germline V gene, the CDR1 and CDR2 sequences are SGHVS and FNYEAQ. The CDR3 runs 16 amino acids, cysteine and phenylalanine included. Only the CDR3 DNA stays, 48 bases, in frame from base 1. Germline trimming amounts to 3 bases on V and 3 bases on J, with 6 as the count of junction bases outside the gene matches. Beyond this particular receptor, the publication reports: Patch test score was positively correlated with the number of PT1 expanded TCRs, with significance at thresholds 8, 16 and 32 but not at 4. Expanded TCRs formed significantly more large CDR3 similarity clusters than pre-sensitization or healthy control sets, consistent with antigen-driven responses. Repeated subsampling changed both the strength of the expansion versus patch-test correlation and the threshold at which that correlation became significant. The number of TCRs above 1 in 1000 frequency did not change with DPC sensitization; there was no evidence of global repertoire structure alterations. Because all patients had alopecia, a presumed autoimmune disease, the immune response of the patients might differ from that of healthy individuals.

This clonotype was counted between two and nine times. The antigen it recognizes is unknown. It has no much larger one-base neighbor in the sample; base qualities were not kept. Library preparation was by RACE. The sequencer listed for this sample is NextSeq 500. Library preparation attached unique molecular identifiers to individual cDNA molecules for quantitative, reproducible TCR counting. Both TCR alpha and TCR beta chains were sequenced from each blood RNA sample. The original methods were these. A median of about 87,000 TCRs per sample was observed, with a range of roughly 20,000 to 750,000. V, J and CDR3 annotation of the TCR reads was performed with the Decombinator software suite. For PS versus PT1 abundance plots, all samples were subsampled to the same number of TCRs (28,000). TCRs were defined as expanded if absent before sensitization and observed at least eight times at the 2-week time point. TCRdb handled the public reads itself, with Q25 trimming in fastp and clone calling in MiXCR, and kept productive beta chains. All rows with the same CDR3 protein become a single entry with the most common DNA and genes. TCRdb's processing, not the authors', yielded these V and J calls. This sample is represented by over 130,000 distinct CDR3 sequences; roughly 12% of them were singletons. Together, the top ten hold more than 1.1% of the sample.

Recombination linked TRBV7-6 to TRBJ2-3; TRBD1 lines up with 10 middle nucleotides. This clonotype originated in a woman in her fifties or sixties with alopecia areata. Some clones in this sample may be carry-over from other donors' samples. Sequenced material: whole blood, taken in connection with sensitization to the hapten diphenylcyclopropenone (DPC). The DNA sequence reads TGTGCCAGCAGCTTGGGACAGGGGATCCAAACAGATACGCAGTATTTT. It codes for CASSLGQGIQTDTQYF.